This T cell receptor (beta chain) is from a study of T cell responses to AZD1222 COVID-19 vaccine. Across the whole study: Pooled samples include second doses given at about 4 or 12 weeks.

Trimming took 6 bases from V and 0 from J, leaving 8 bases between them. Per the germline V gene, CDR1 is SEHNR and CDR2 is FQNEAQ (reference sequence). This CDR3 is 13 amino acids long. Study results and caveats: Vaccine-associated CD4 TCRs spanned spike, dominant at 160-218 and 743-854. Of spike-specific TCRs, nearly half reportedly target regions left unmutated in variants.

Clones were sequenced by immunoSEQ multiplex PCR, and TCRdb holds only the in-frame ones, with some missing. The profile shows 120,000 or so clones, about 87% of them singletons. Points on this clone: The antigen remains unidentified.

The V and J genes are TRBV7-9 and TRBJ1-1; D not resolved. Material: peripheral blood, obtained on day 0 of AZD1222 vaccination. The sequence was collected from an adult in good health. This chain's CDR3 is CASRDGMNTEAFF. The CDR3 coding sequence is TGTGCCAGCAGGGACGGCATGAACACTGAAGCTTTCTTT.